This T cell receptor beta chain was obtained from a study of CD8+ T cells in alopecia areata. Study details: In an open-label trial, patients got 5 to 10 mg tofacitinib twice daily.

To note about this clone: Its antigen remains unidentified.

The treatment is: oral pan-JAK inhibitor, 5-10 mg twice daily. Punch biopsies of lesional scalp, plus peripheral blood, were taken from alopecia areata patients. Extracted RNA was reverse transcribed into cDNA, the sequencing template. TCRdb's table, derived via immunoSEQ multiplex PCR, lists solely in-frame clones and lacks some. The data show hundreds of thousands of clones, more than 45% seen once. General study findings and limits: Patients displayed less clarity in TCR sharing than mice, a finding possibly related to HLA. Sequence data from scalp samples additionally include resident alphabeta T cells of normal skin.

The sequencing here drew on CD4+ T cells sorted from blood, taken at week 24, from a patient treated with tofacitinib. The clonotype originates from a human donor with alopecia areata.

In DNA form, the CDR3 reads TGTGCCAGCAGTGAACAGGGACAGGGTTCACCCCTCCACTTT. Amino acids: CASSEQGQGSPLHF. This chain uses TRBV2 with TRBJ1-6; 9 bases agree with TRBD1. Trimming at V came to 2 bases and at J to 9 bases, leaving 2 bases not matched to a gene. The CDR3 totals 14 residues. CDR1 is SNHLY, CDR2 FYNNEI, per germline.